This TCR beta chain was recovered during a study of blood T cells in healthy people across ages. Study results and caveats: Strong correlation was found linking TCR beta diversity to naive T cell percentage. Per million T cells, the diversity of TCR beta decreased roughly linearly as age advanced.

This CDR3 contains 16 residues. A J-beta primer mix and a sample-barcoded 5' primer were used in a second PCR of roughly 7 to 12 cycles. In TCRdb, the 5' RACE reads were re-called with MiXCR into one record per CDR3 protein. The sample holds about a million distinct CDR3 sequences, about two fifths seen once. A word on this clonotype: Antigen specificity is unknown.

The rearrangement joins TRBV12-3 or TRBV12-4 to TRBJ2-2; TRBD2 agrees at 8 bases. The TCR sequence derives from a man between 18 and 35 years old in good health. The sequenced sample consisted of blood. The CDR3 here is CTITKNGGALTGELFF. The CDR3 bases are TGTACCATAACCAAAAACGGGGGGGCCCTCACCGGGGAGCTGTTTTTT.